This T cell receptor (beta chain) comes out of a study of cytomegalovirus exposure and HLA in healthy donors. Between the trimmed V and J ends, which lost 2 bases and 1 base, there was a span of 8 bases. Germline V gene lookup returns CDR1 SQVTM and CDR2 ANQGSEA. The CDR3 covers 13 residues. As regards this clone: Antigen unknown.

Study-wide results and limits: While the bulk of TCR sequences proved rare, some public TCRs turned up in many donors.

PCR involved 60 Vbeta and 13 Jbeta primers. Here immunoSEQ multiplex PCR was the method, and the copy in TCRdb shows in-frame clones only, minus some. Of more than 100,000 clones in the sample, under 85% were seen once. The sequenced material came from PBMCs. The clonotype was recovered from a woman aged 45-65 years in good health and CMV-seropositive. The V call is TRBV29-1, the J call TRBJ1-2; D perhaps matches TRBD1 (6 bases). CDR3 in DNA: TGCAGCGTTGAACCACAGGGTAACTATGGCTACACCTTC. Its translation is CSVEPQGNYGYTF.